These 23 T cell receptor beta chains were sequenced from one sample in a study of blood T cell repertoires in COVID-19. Clones were read by immunoSEQ multiplex PCR, and TCRdb kept only the in-frame ones, dropping some. The sample holds roughly 230,000 clones; roughly four fifths are singletons and the top ten take roughly 3.5%. Sequences were obtained from PBMCs or T cells enriched from blood (not recorded which). These receptors were obtained from a woman aged 60-70 years who had recovered from COVID-19.

This chain uses TRBV7-9 with TRBJ2-1; D call uncertain. Germline loops: CDR1 SEHNR, CDR2 FQNEAQ (reference sequence). The CDR3 covers 15 residues. Trimming took 6 bases from V and 0 from J, leaving 12 bases between them. The CDR3 bases are TGTGCCAGCAGTCCCTCGGGTTTCTCCTACAATGAGCAGTTCTTC. Protein product: CASSPSGFSYNEQFF.

The V and J genes are TRBV5-1 and TRBJ2-1, with 12 nucleotides matching TRBD2. Germline loops: CDR1 SGHRS, CDR2 YFSETQ. CDR3 size: 15 residues. V was clipped by 4 bases and J by 7 bases; unmatched bases: 6. CDR3 DNA: TGCGCCAGCAGCCTTCCTAGCGGGGGGGCTAATGAGCAGTTCTTC. Residues: CASSLPSGGANEQFF.

This clone was found a few times. J is TRBJ2-7 and V is TRBV5-1; tentative D call: TRBD1 (6 bases). This CDR3 spans 15 amino acids. The germline CDR1 and CDR2 sequences are SGHRS and YFSETQ. The germline V and J ends were trimmed by 3 bases and 1 base, with 14 bases remaining between them. CDR3 DNA sequence: TGCGCCAGCAGCTCCGAACCAGGGGCGTCCTACGAGCAGTACTTC. Translating it yields CASSSEPGASYEQYF.

J is TRBJ1-6 and V is TRBV4-2; D is ambiguous. Trimming stripped 1 base from V and 5 bases from J, with 15 bases between. CDR1 and CDR2 from the germline V gene are LGHNA and YNFKEQ. The length of the CDR3 is 17 residues. CDR3 sequence: CASSQGSGIPDNSPLHF. In nucleotides, the CDR3 is TGTGCCAGCAGCCAAGGGAGCGGGATTCCGGATAATTCACCCCTCCACTTT.

The V call is TRBV10-1, the J call TRBJ2-2, with D perhaps matching TRBD1 (5 bases). Germline CDR1 WNHNN, CDR2 SYGVQD (reference sequence). The CDR3 has 16 residues. The germline V and J ends were trimmed by 0 bases and 4 bases, with 12 bases remaining between them. DNA for the CDR3: TGCGCCAGCAGTGAGTCGAGGCAGGGCTTCACCGGGGAGCTGTTTTTT. As protein: CASSESRQGFTGELFF.

V and J are TRBV27 and TRBJ1-5; 7 nucleotides agree with TRBD1. Unmatched junction bases numbered 9, after V lost 5 bases and J lost 5 bases. The germline V gene has CDR1 MNHEY and CDR2 SMNVEV (reference sequence). The CDR3 runs to 15 residues. In DNA, the CDR3 is TGTGCCAGCAGTCCCCAGACAGGGAGGTATCAGCCCCAGCATTTT. Amino acid sequence: CASSPQTGRYQPQHF.

This clone appeared a single time. CDR3 nucleotide sequence: TGTGCCAGCAGTAAGGGACTAGCGGGGCACGGGGAGCTGTTTTTT. It specifies CASSKGLAGHGELFF. This chain uses TRBV6-6 with TRBJ2-2; TRBD2 agrees at 13 bases. Looked up from germline, CDR1 is MNHNY and CDR2 is SVGAGI (reference sequence). This CDR3 region has 15 residues. Unmatched junction bases numbered 4, after V lost 5 bases and J lost 7 bases.

This clone appeared a single time. V is TRBV18 and J is TRBJ1-1; 10 bases line up with TRBD1. CDR1 KGHSH and CDR2 LQKENI come from the germline V gene. The CDR3 covers 15 residues. After removal of 4 bases from V and 5 bases from J, the junction contained 7 bases not matched to a gene. The CDR3 DNA reads TGTGCCAGCTCACTAACAGGACAGGGGGATACTGAAGCTTTCTTT. Its protein product is CASSLTGQGDTEAFF.

The rearrangement uses TRBV5-1 and TRBJ2-5; 11 positions match TRBD2. J gave up 5 bases and V 0 bases, and 6 bases lay outside the gene matches. The CDR3 covers 16 residues. Per the germline V gene, CDR1 is SGHRS and CDR2 is YFSETQ. The DNA of the CDR3 is TGCGCCAGCAGCTTGGCCCTAGCGGGGGGCCTGGAGACCCAGTACTTC. It encodes CASSLALAGGLETQYF. Supplemented by reference TRBV5-1 and TRBJ2-5, the full variable domain reads KAGVTQTPRYLIKTRGQQVTLSCSPISGHRSVSWYQQTPGQGLQFLFEYFSETQRNKGNFPGRFSGRQFSNSRSEMNVSTLELGDSALYLCASSLALAGGLETQYFGPGTRLLVL.

This chain uses TRBV5-5 with TRBJ2-3; TRBD1 matches 8 bases. The CDR3 has 15 amino acids. Trimming cost V 4 bases and J 0 bases; bases outside gene matches: 4. Germline V lookup: CDR1 SGHKS, CDR2 YYEKEE (reference sequence). DNA for the CDR3: TGTGCCAGCAGCCGGACAGGGTTTAGCACAGATACGCAGTATTTT. Translated, it gives CASSRTGFSTDTQYF.

The chain recombines TRBV4-3 with TRBJ2-2, with unresolved D. Deletions cut 5 bases from V and 1 base from J, with 8 bases between. CDR1 is LGHNA and CDR2 is YSLEER in the germline V gene. The CDR3 is 14 amino acids. CDR3 protein: CASSKYRNTGELFF. The CDR3 coding sequence is TGCGCCAGCAGCAAGTACAGGAACACCGGGGAGCTGTTTTTT.

The chain combines TRBV12-3 or TRBV12-4 with TRBJ1-2; D not resolved. V was pared by 5 bases and J by 3 bases, with 10 bases between. The CDR3 contains 13 residues. The CDR3 protein is CASSKQYDYGYTF. The CDR3 DNA reads TGTGCCAGCAGTAAACAGTACGACTATGGCTACACCTTC.

The rearrangement joins TRBV6-4 to TRBJ1-6; D ambiguous. The V end lost 6 bases, the J end lost 6 bases, and 15 bases lay between the germline ends. Germline V gene sequence: CDR1 MRHNA, CDR2 SNTAGT. The CDR3 has 15 residues. CDR3 sequence: CASSAAVSLNSPLHF. The CDR3 DNA is TGTGCCAGCAGCGCGGCGGTCAGTCTTAATTCACCCCTCCACTTT.

V and J are TRBV27 and TRBJ2-5; D is possibly TRBD2 (5 bases). The CDR3 runs to 13 residues. CDR1 and CDR2 from the germline V gene are MNHEY and SMNVEV (reference sequence). The germline V and J ends were trimmed by 5 bases and 3 bases, with 10 bases remaining between them. CDR3 protein: CASSRGSEETQYF. CDR3 nucleotides: TGTGCCAGCAGTAGAGGGTCCGAAGAGACCCAGTACTTC.

The genes are TRBV7-8 and TRBJ2-3; 8 bases fit TRBD2. V was pared by 2 bases and J by 5 bases, with 12 bases of the junction left unmatched. Germline CDR1 reads SGHVS; CDR2 reads FQNEAQ. The CDR3 length is 17 residues. CDR3 DNA sequence: TGTGCCAGCAGCTTACTCTCGGGTACGAGCGGGGGAGATACGCAGTATTTT. Translation gives CASSLLSGTSGGDTQYF.

This rearrangement joins TRBV10-3 to TRBJ1-1; 7 bases are a match to TRBD1. The CDR3 consists of 13 residues. V shed 4 bases, J shed 6 bases, and the junction held 5 bases outside the gene matches. The germline V gene encodes CDR1 ENHRY and CDR2 SYGVKD. The CDR3 reads CAISGDREAEAFF. Written as DNA, the CDR3 is TGTGCCATCAGTGGAGACAGGGAGGCTGAAGCTTTCTTT.

This sequence joins TRBV27 and TRBJ1-1; 7 bases are a match to TRBD1. J gave up 8 bases and V 2 bases, and 5 bases lay outside the gene matches. The CDR3 is made up of 13 amino acids. CDR1 and CDR2 (germline): MNHEY, SMNVEV (reference sequence). This CDR3 reads CASSLGRTGEAFF. Here the CDR3 DNA reads TGTGCCAGCAGTTTAGGAAGGACAGGCGAAGCTTTCTTT.

This sequence joins TRBV14 and TRBJ1-1; D is uncertain. Per the germline V gene, CDR1 is SGHDN and CDR2 is FVKESK. This CDR3 is built from 12 residues. V lost 2 bases and J lost 2, with 3 bases in between. This CDR3 reads CASSQLNTEAFF. The CDR3 DNA sequence: TGTGCCAGCAGCCAACTCAACACTGAAGCTTTCTTT.

This CDR3 reads CASSQGLAGPRYHNEQFF. As DNA, the CDR3 is TGTGCCAGCAGCCAGGGACTAGCGGGGCCTCGCTACCACAATGAGCAGTTCTTC. The genes are TRBV7-2 and TRBJ2-1; 13 bases map to TRBD2. The ends lost 5 bases at V and 5 bases at J; junction bases unmatched: 12. Germline values: CDR1 SGHTA, CDR2 FQGNSA. The CDR3 sequence is 18 residues long.

This chain joins TRBV6-5 and TRBJ2-3, with D tentatively TRBD2 (6 bases). In germline, CDR1 is MNHEY, CDR2 SVGAGI. Trimming removed 8 bases at V and 0 bases at J, with 12 bases between. The CDR3 loop spans 14 amino acids. This CDR3 reads CASRPGLSTDTQYF. CDR3 DNA: TGTGCCAGCCGCCCGGGACTGAGCACAGATACGCAGTATTTT.

This clone has a single count. This chain uses TRBV10-3 with TRBJ2-3, with TRBD2 identical over 10 bases. Germline lookup yields CDR1 ENHRY and CDR2 SYGVKD. V lost 8 bases and J lost 5; bases outside the gene matches: 7. The CDR3 length is 14 residues. CDR3 bases: TGTGCCATCGGAACTAGCGGGGCCGTAGATACGCAGTATTTT. It encodes CAIGTSGAVDTQYF.

The chain links TRBV12-3 or TRBV12-4 to TRBJ2-7; 8 bases map to TRBD2. Unmatched junction bases numbered 7, after V lost 5 bases and J lost 7 bases. The CDR3 has 13 amino acids. This chain's CDR3 is CASSITGGGEQYF. CDR3 nucleotides: TGTGCCAGCAGTATCACAGGCGGGGGGGAGCAGTACTTC.

The chain is built from TRBV19 and TRBJ2-6, with TRBD2 as a possible D gene (5 bases). CDR1 is LNHDA and CDR2 is SQIVND in the germline V gene (reference sequence). The CDR3 contains 16 residues. Between the trimmed V and J ends, which lost 8 bases and 0 bases, there was a span of 14 bases. The CDR3, as DNA: TGTGCCAGTTTGAGGACTGAAAGCTCTGGGGCCAACGTCCTGACTTTC. It specifies CASLRTESSGANVLTF. Full variable domain (outside the CDR3, taken from reference TRBV19 and TRBJ2-6): DGGITQSPKYLFRKEGQNVTLSCEQNLNHDAMYWYRQDPGQGLRLIYYSQIVNDFQKGDIAEGYSVSREKKESFPLTVTSAQKNPTAFYLCASLRTESSGANVLTFGAGSRLTVL.